The next 18 T cell receptor beta chains were all read from a single sample in a study of regulatory T cells in long-lasting Graves disease. Stated time point: newly diagnosed GD, antithyroid drugs for less than 3 months. PBMC RNA served as the TCR library source. TCR beta libraries were built with iRepertoire HTBI primers and Arm-PCR of CDR3 regions. TCRdb called the multiplex PCR reads again in MiXCR, with one record for every CDR3 protein. The table shows approximately 460,000 distinct CDR3 sequences, with 16% occurring only once. The same specimen was also included in a second study, on T cells in Graves' hyperthyroidism and ophthalmopathy.

This sample comprised peripheral blood mononuclear cells (PBMCs), obtained at new diagnosis, from a patient treated with antithyroid drugs. Every receptor here comes from a woman in her 30s with Graves disease.

This clonotype showed up many times. The V call is TRBV10-3, the J call TRBJ1-5, with D uncertain. The germline V gene encodes CDR1 ENHRY and CDR2 SYGVKD. V was pared by 3 bases and J by 5 bases, with 14 bases between. CDR3 length: 15 residues. The DNA for the CDR3 is TGTGCCATCAGTGATCACTCCTCAAGGGATCAGCCCCAGCATTTT. Its translation: CAISDHSSRDQPQHF.

J is TRBJ1-1 and V is TRBV4-1; D not resolved. This CDR3 has 14 residues. The germline CDR1 and CDR2 sequences are MGHRA and YSYEKL. Trimming stripped 1 base from V and 5 bases from J, with 11 bases between. CDR3 nucleotide sequence: TGCGCCAGCAGCCAAGTCGGGCTGAGGACTGAAGCTTTCTTT. Translation gives CASSQVGLRTEAFF.

The genes are TRBV6-9 and TRBJ2-3; D is unclear. Germline lookup yields CDR1 MNHGY and CDR2 SVAAGI. The ends were cut back, 3 bases at V and 3 bases at J, with 7 bases in the middle. This CDR3 is built from 13 residues. CDR3 region: CASSYSKTDTQYF. CDR3 in DNA: TGTGCCAGCAGTTACTCAAAGACAGATACGCAGTATTTT.

This clonotype was observed a few times. This sequence joins TRBV5-1 and TRBJ1-4, with TRBD1 as a possible D gene (5 bases). The V and J ends lost 7 bases and 8 bases respectively, with 24 bases between them. The germline gives CDR1 SGHRS, CDR2 YFSETQ. This CDR3 has 16 residues. This CDR3 is CASRRTGHLGGEKLFF. The CDR3 nucleotides read TGCGCCAGCCGACGAACAGGACACCTGGGAGGCGAAAAACTGTTTTTT.

This clonotype was recorded at least ten times. The rearrangement links TRBV10-3 to TRBJ2-5; D remains ambiguous. The CDR3 has 13 residues. CDR1 is ENHRY and CDR2 is SYGVKD in the germline V gene. With 2 bases removed from V and 7 bases from J, the gap between germline ends came to 11 bases. The CDR3 sequence: CAISEPGPGTQYF. Written as DNA, the CDR3 is TGTGCCATCAGTGAGCCGGGCCCCGGGACCCAGTACTTC.

In its sample, this clonotype was seen many times. This chain uses TRBV2 with TRBJ2-3; 11 bases line up with TRBD2. With 5 bases clipped from V and 4 bases from J, the junction kept 5 bases outside the gene matches. Per germline, CDR1 SNHLY and CDR2 FYNNEI. The CDR3 loop spans 15 amino acids. CDR3 loop: CASSPASGRSDTQYF. CDR3 nucleotide sequence: TGTGCCAGCAGTCCGGCTAGCGGGAGGTCAGATACGCAGTATTTT.

This clonotype was recorded many times. This CDR3 reads CSAGWPSGVGELFF. DNA of the CDR3: TGCAGTGCTGGGTGGCCTAGCGGTGTGGGGGAGCTGTTTTTT. The chain has TRBV20-1 and TRBJ2-2, with 7 bases identical to TRBD2. The CDR3 extends over 14 amino acids. J was trimmed by 8 bases and V by 5 bases; bases with no gene match: 11. Germline loops: CDR1 DFQATT, CDR2 SNEGSKA (reference sequence).

Many counts were recorded for this clonotype. The chain is built from TRBV11-2 and TRBJ1-1, with unresolved D. The V end was cut by 4 bases, the J end by 0 bases, with 15 bases between. This CDR3 is built from 16 residues. Germline V gene data show CDR1 as SGHAT and CDR2 as FQNNGV. The CDR3 region is CASSSTQQAMNTEAFF. CDR3 nucleotide sequence: TGTGCCAGCAGCTCCACGCAGCAAGCAATGAACACTGAAGCTTTCTTT.

The rearrangement uses TRBV6-2 or TRBV6-3 and TRBJ2-7; weak D call: TRBD1 (7 bases). V was trimmed by 6 bases and J by 6 bases, leaving 21 bases between them. The CDR3 loop spans 15 amino acids. CDR1 and CDR2 (germline): MNHEY, SVGEGT. The CDR3 bases are TGTGCCAGCAGCCGAGGGGGCGAGGGGGGTGGCGAGCAGTACTTC. This translates into CASSRGGEGGGEQYF.

This clonotype was seen repeatedly, ten times or more. The CDR3 here is CASSIVGRGLAGVNEQFF. In DNA, the CDR3 is TGTGCCAGCAGCATCGTAGGTCGGGGACTAGCGGGAGTCAATGAGCAGTTCTTC. J is TRBJ2-1 and V is TRBV7-9; TRBD2 matches at 14 bases. CDR1 is SEHNR and CDR2 is FQNEAQ in the germline V gene (reference sequence). V dropped 5 bases and J dropped 6; count of bases not matched to a gene: 12. The CDR3 covers 18 residues.

As to this clonotype: One base away lies a much larger clone, so this may be a sequencing read error. The genes are TRBV10-3 and TRBJ1-1; D not resolved. The CDR3 covers 14 residues. The V gene lost 3 bases and the J gene lost 4 bases, with 12 bases spanning the gap. Per germline, CDR1 ENHRY and CDR2 SYGVKD. The CDR3 is CAISDGVGSTEAFF. The CDR3 nucleotides read TGTGCCATCAGTGACGGGGTAGGGAGCACTGAAGCTTTCTTT.

Concerning this clonotype: A much more abundant neighbour one base away suggests this may be a read error. The chain couples TRBV18 to TRBJ2-7; 9 bases map to TRBD1. Germline CDR1 is KGHSH and CDR2 is LQKENI. The CDR3 is made up of 15 amino acids. CDR3 sequence reads: CAGSLAGTGIYEQYF. CDR3 in DNA: TGTGCCGGCTCGCTGGCGGGGACAGGGATCTACGAGCAGTACTTC.

About this clonotype itself: With a much larger clone just one base away, this may be a read error. This chain uses TRBV28 with TRBJ2-7; possibly TRBD1 for D (6 bases). Germline V gene data show CDR1 as MDHEN and CDR2 as SYDVKM. This CDR3 is 12 amino acids long. As DNA, the CDR3 is TGTGTCACCCGGGACAACTCCTACGAGCAGTACTTC. Its translation: CVTRDNSYEQYF.

This clonotype was seen repeatedly, ten times or more. The chain joins TRBV5-1 to TRBJ1-1; D perhaps matches TRBD1 (6 bases). The germline V and J ends were trimmed by 4 bases and 6 bases, with 16 bases remaining between them. The CDR3 covers 14 residues. Germline V gene lookup returns CDR1 SGHRS and CDR2 YFSETQ. In DNA, the CDR3 is TGCGCCAGCAGCAAAGGACAGCCTAATCCTGAAGCTTTCTTT. Encoded protein: CASSKGQPNPEAFF.

This clonotype occurred many times. V gene TRBV7-8 combines with J gene TRBJ2-7; weak D call: TRBD1 (6 bases). The CDR3 contains 15 residues. The V gene lost 2 bases and the J gene lost 2 bases, with 13 bases spanning the gap. CDR1 and CDR2 from the germline V gene are SGHVS and FQNEAQ. The CDR3 DNA sequence: TGTGCCAGCAGCTTAAATGCCGGACAGACCTACGAGCAGTACTTC. It codes for CASSLNAGQTYEQYF.

This clonotype showed up many times. The genes are TRBV30 and TRBJ2-7, with D possibly called TRBD1 or TRBD2 (5 bases each). The V end lost 1 base, the J end lost 7 bases, and 26 bases lay between the germline ends. This CDR3 comprises 17 residues. The germline V gene has CDR1 GTSNPN and CDR2 SVGIG (reference sequence). CDR3 loop: CAWSGGRWNRMSGEQYF. In DNA, the CDR3 is TGTGCCTGGAGTGGGGGACGATGGAATCGTATGTCGGGAGAGCAGTACTTC.

This clonotype was counted at least ten times. The rearrangement uses TRBV7-9 and TRBJ1-1; D not resolved. The germline gives CDR1 SEHNR, CDR2 FQNEAQ (reference sequence). V was shortened by 5 bases and J by 0 bases, with 13 bases between the two germline ends. The CDR3 is 15 amino acids. CDR3 amino acids: CASSIRRKMNTEAFF. Here the CDR3 DNA reads TGTGCCAGCAGCATCAGGAGAAAAATGAACACTGAAGCTTTCTTT.

This clonotype was observed at least ten times. The chain is built from TRBV6-1 and TRBJ2-7, with D perhaps matching TRBD2 (6 bases). This CDR3 contains 18 residues. Looked up from germline, CDR1 is MNHNS and CDR2 is SASEGT. The V and J ends lost 6 bases and 1 base respectively, with 25 bases between them. The CDR3 DNA follows: TGTGCCAGCAGCCAGAGGGGCCCTAAGTGGGCGGGGTCCTACGAGCAGTACTTC. Translating gives CASSQRGPKWAGSYEQYF.